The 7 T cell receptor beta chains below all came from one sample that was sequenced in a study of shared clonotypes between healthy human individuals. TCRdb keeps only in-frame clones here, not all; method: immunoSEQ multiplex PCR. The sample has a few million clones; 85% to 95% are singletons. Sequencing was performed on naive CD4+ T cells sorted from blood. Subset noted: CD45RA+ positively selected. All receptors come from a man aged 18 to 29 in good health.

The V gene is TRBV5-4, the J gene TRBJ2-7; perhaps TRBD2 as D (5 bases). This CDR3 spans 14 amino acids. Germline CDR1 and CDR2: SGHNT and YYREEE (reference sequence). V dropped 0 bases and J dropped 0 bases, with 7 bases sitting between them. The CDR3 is CASSLVGGSYEQYF. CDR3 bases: TGTGCCAGCAGCTTGGTTGGAGGCTCCTACGAGCAGTACTTC.

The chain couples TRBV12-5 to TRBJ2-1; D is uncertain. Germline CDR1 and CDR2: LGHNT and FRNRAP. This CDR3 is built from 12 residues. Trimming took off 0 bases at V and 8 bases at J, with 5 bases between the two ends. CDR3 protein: CASGLVPDEQFF. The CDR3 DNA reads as TGTGCTAGTGGTTTGGTGCCCGATGAGCAGTTCTTC. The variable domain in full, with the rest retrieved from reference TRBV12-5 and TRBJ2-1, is DARVTQTPRHKVTEMGQEVTMRCQPILGHNTVFWYRQTMMQGLELLAYFRNRAPLDDSGMPKDRFSAEMPDATLATLKIQPSEPRDSAVYFCASGLVPDEQFFGPGTRLTVL.

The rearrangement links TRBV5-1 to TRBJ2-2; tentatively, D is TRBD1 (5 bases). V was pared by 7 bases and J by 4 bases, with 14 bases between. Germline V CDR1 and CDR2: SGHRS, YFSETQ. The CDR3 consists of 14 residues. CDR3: CASFQGVGTGELFF. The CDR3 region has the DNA TGCGCCAGCTTCCAAGGGGTGGGCACCGGGGAGCTGTTTTTT.

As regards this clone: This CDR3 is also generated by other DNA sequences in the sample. The CDR3 nucleotides are TGTGCCAGCAGTTCCCCGGGGGGCTACGAGCAGTACTTC. Protein product: CASSSPGGYEQYF. V is TRBV6-5 and J is TRBJ2-7, with TRBD2 matching over 7 bases. The trim removed 4 bases at V and 3 bases at J, leaving 3 bases unmatched. Germline V gives CDR1 MNHEY, CDR2 SVGAGI. The length of the CDR3 is 13 residues.

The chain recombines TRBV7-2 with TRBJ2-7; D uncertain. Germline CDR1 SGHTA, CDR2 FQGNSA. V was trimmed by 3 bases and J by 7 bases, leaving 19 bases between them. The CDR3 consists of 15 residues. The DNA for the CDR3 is TGTGCCAGCAGCTTCGGGTCCGGAGCTTTGGGGGAGCAGTACTTC. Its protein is CASSFGSGALGEQYF.

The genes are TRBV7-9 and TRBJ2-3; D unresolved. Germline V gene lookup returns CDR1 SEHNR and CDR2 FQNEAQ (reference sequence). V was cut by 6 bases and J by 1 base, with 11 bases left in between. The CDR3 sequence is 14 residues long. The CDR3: CASRPGGGTDTQYF. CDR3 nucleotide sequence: TGTGCCAGCAGACCGGGTGGTGGCACAGATACGCAGTATTTT.

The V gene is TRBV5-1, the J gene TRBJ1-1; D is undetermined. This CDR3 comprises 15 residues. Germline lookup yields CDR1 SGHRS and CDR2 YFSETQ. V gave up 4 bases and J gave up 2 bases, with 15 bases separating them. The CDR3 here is CASSGGSNLNTEAFF. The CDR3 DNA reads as TGCGCCAGCAGCGGTGGGTCAAATTTAAACACTGAAGCTTTCTTT.